A single T cell receptor beta chain is shown here with its context. This entry comes from a study of monozygotic twins with inflammatory bowel disease. Germline values: CDR1 ENHRY, CDR2 SYGVKD. The CDR3 sequence is 15 residues long. TCRdb reprocessed the 5' RACE reads and reports one entry per CDR3 protein, with no DNA. This specimen shows over 100,000 distinct CDR3 sequences; the ten leading clones hold around 12%. The sample consisted of blood. This sequence originates from a human donor with ulcerative colitis or Crohn's disease, or a healthy co-twin of an affected twin (not recorded which). The J gene is TRBJ1-5, the V gene TRBV10-3. The CDR3 is CATRAGGLSNQPQHF.